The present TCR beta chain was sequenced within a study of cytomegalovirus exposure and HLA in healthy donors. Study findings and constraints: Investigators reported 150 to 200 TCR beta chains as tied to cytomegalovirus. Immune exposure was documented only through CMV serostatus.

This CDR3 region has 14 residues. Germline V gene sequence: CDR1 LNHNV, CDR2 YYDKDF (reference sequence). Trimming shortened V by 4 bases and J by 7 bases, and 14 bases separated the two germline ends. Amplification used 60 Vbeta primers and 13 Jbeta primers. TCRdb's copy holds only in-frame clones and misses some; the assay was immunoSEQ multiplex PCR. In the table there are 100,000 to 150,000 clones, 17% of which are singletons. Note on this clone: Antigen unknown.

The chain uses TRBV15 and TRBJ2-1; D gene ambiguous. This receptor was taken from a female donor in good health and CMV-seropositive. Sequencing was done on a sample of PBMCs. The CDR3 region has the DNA TGTGCCACCAGCATGGCGGCCCATTTGAATGAGCAGTTCTTC. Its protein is CATSMAAHLNEQFF.